What follows are 8 T cell receptor beta chains derived from one specimen sequenced in a study of T cells expressing NK-cell markers. TCRdb reprocessed the 5' RACE reads and keeps a single row for each CDR3 protein, giving no DNA. The sample table includes roughly 150,000 distinct CDR3 sequences. Sample: blood T cells: a sorted CD56 or NKG2C T cell subset, CD4+ or CD8+ T cells, or bulk PBMC T cells (not recorded which). These receptors originate from a man aged 18-75 years in good health.

The gene calls are TRBV3-1 and TRBJ2-5; absent DNA, TCRdb's TRBD2 call cannot be checked. The CDR3 extends over 18 amino acids. From germline, CDR1 is LGHDT and CDR2 YNNKEL (reference sequence). This chain's CDR3 is CASSQDLRPGGQRETQYF.

V gene TRBV5-1 combines with J gene TRBJ2-5. The CDR3 sequence is 14 residues long. Per germline, CDR1 SGHRS and CDR2 YFSETQ. CDR3 amino acids: CASSLGRSQETQYF.

The chain carries TRBV7-9 and TRBJ2-7; TCRdb outputs TRBD1, but without DNA this stays unchecked. The CDR3 sequence is 13 residues long. Germline V gene sequence: CDR1 SEHNR, CDR2 FQNEAQ (reference sequence). The CDR3 loop is CASSLAGDYEQYF.

V gene TRBV12-5 combines with J gene TRBJ1-6; the D call from TCRdb, TRBD1, cannot be confirmed without DNA. The germline gives CDR1 LGHNT, CDR2 FRNRAP. The CDR3 is 14 residues long. CDR3 protein: CASGLTEGDSPLHF.

This chain connects TRBV6-6 to TRBJ1-3; absent DNA, TCRdb's TRBD1 call cannot be checked. CDR3 size: 11 residues. Germline CDR1 MNHNY, CDR2 SVGAGI (reference sequence). CDR3 residues: CASSTDRGTYF.

The J gene is TRBJ2-7, the V gene TRBV7-6; with no DNA, the TCRdb D assignment of TRBD1 cannot be verified. The CDR3 has 16 amino acids. Germline CDR1 and CDR2: SGHVS and FNYEAQ. This CDR3 reads CASSPLGRGAYYEQYF.

J is TRBJ1-4 and V is TRBV7-9; TCRdb gives TRBD1 as the D gene, but with no DNA this cannot be confirmed. CDR3 length: 15 amino acids. Germline assignment: CDR1 SEHNR and CDR2 FQNEAQ (reference sequence). The CDR3 here is CASSHPTGFTRKLFF. The full variable domain, with the rest looked up from reference TRBV7-9 and TRBJ1-4, is DTGVSQNPRHKITKRGQNVTFRCDPISEHNRLYWYRQTLGQGPEFLTYFQNEAQLEKSRLLSDRFSAERPKGSFSTLEIQRTEQGDSAMYLCASSHPTGFTRKLFFGSGTQLSVL.

CDR3 sequence reads: CASSFGDSGANVLTF. The chain employs TRBV5-1 and TRBJ2-6. CDR1 and CDR2 (germline): SGHRS, YFSETQ. This CDR3 has 15 residues. The full variable domain, completed using reference TRBV5-1 and TRBJ2-6, is KAGVTQTPRYLIKTRGQQVTLSCSPISGHRSVSWYQQTPGQGLQFLFEYFSETQRNKGNFPGRFSGRQFSNSRSEMNVSTLELGDSALYLCASSFGDSGANVLTFGAGSRLTVL.